This T cell receptor beta chain was sequenced for a study of T-cell reconstitution after alpha-beta-depleted transplantation in children. The CDR3 contains 17 residues. The V gene's germline CDR1 is SQVTM and CDR2 ANQGSEA. The trim removed 0 bases at V and 8 bases at J, leaving 18 bases unmatched. This clonotype was seen a few times. Its cognate antigen is unknown. Unique molecular identifiers were used to barcode this TCRbeta library. Each CDR3 protein gets one entry after TCRdb re-called the PCR reads with MiXCR. The table has 180,000 or so distinct CDR3 sequences, roughly 6.5% seen once. Points from the study as a whole: Newly made T cells mostly supplied T-cell counts and diversity one year after transplant. There were some patients whose high TCRbeta diversity at day 60 came from surviving recipient T cells and thymic progenitors. There were reportedly several hundred expanded graft clones from which alpha-beta T cells came about two months after transplant.

The sequence was collected from a girl under three years old with combined immunodeficiency, due to receive a stem cell transplant. The chain recombines TRBV29-1 with TRBJ1-2; 7 bases fit TRBD1. The sample consisted of PBMCs, taken before TCRalphabeta/CD19-depleted stem cell transplant. The CDR3 DNA sequence: TGCAGCGTTGAAGATCAGCGTGTAGGGGGCGGAATGTGGGGCTACACCTTC. Translated: CSVEDQRVGGGMWGYTF. Drawing the rest from reference TRBV29-1 and TRBJ1-2, the complete variable domain is SAVISQKPSRDICQRGTSLTIQCQVDSQVTMMFWYRQQPGQSLTLIATANQGSEATYESGFVIDKFPISRPNLTFSTLTVSNMSPEDSSIYLCSVEDQRVGGGMWGYTFGSGTRLTVV.